The rows below give T cell receptor beta chains drawn from one sample of a study of shared clonotypes between healthy human individuals. Sequenced by immunoSEQ multiplex PCR; TCRdb stores in-frame clones only, minus some. Among 2 million to 3 million clones listed, 80% to 95% were seen once. What was sequenced was naive CD4+ T cells from PBMCs. Receptors originate from a man aged 18 to 29 in good health. Some clones in this sample may be carry-over from other donors' samples. Each CDR3 is given with its conserved first and last residue. Fields, in order: V gene, D gene, clone size, J gene, CDR3 DNA, CDR3 protein. A D gene is named only where the DNA matches it firmly. The size field is filled for only some rows; it gives once, few, many or a size class.

TRBV28	TRBD1	NA	TRBJ2-5	TGTGCCAGCAGTCTGACAGGGGGCATCTGGGAGACCCAGTACTTC	CASSLTGGIWETQYF
TRBV5-1	NA	NA	TRBJ2-2	TGCGCCAGCAGCTTGACGGCGACCGGGGAGCTGTTTTTT	CASSLTATGELFF
TRBV14	NA	NA	TRBJ2-7	TGTGCCAGCAGCCGAGGGACACCTTCCTACGAGCAGTACTTC	CASSRGTPSYEQYF
TRBV29-1	NA	NA	TRBJ2-1	TGCAGCGTTGAACCCGGTAGAGCGGAAACCTACAATGAGCAGTTCTTC	CSVEPGRAETYNEQFF
TRBV5-1	TRBD2	NA	TRBJ2-5	TGCGCCAGCAGCCCGAACACCGGGGGGGAGACCCAGTACTTC	CASSPNTGGETQYF
TRBV2	TRBD2	NA	TRBJ2-3	TGTGCCAGCAGTGCATCAGTAGCGGGAGATACGCAGTATTTT	CASSASVAGDTQYF
TRBV4-1	NA	NA	TRBJ2-3	TGCGCCAGCAGCCAATCAAGGGTTCGCACAGATACGCAGTATTTT	CASSQSRVRTDTQYF
TRBV28	NA	NA	TRBJ2-7	TGTGCCAGCAGTTTGCTCCACTTGAGGGAGGACGAGCAGTACTTC	CASSLLHLREDEQYF
TRBV25-1	NA	once	TRBJ1-4	TGTGCCAGCAGTGAAGCGGCAGGGAGGAGGGAAAAACTGTTTTTT	CASSEAAGRREKLFF
TRBV28	TRBD2	NA	TRBJ2-7	TGTGCCAGCAGTTTATCGGCGGGAGGTCTCTACGAGCAGTACTTC	CASSLSAGGLYEQYF
TRBV2	TRBD1	NA	TRBJ1-5	TGTGCCAGCTCTAAAGGGACAGGACGCAATCAGCCCCAGCATTTT	CASSKGTGRNQPQHF
TRBV15	NA	NA	TRBJ2-2	TGTGCCACCAGCAGAGGGGCTAGCCGGGGGACCGGGGAGCTGTTTTTT	CATSRGASRGTGELFF
TRBV18	NA	NA	TRBJ2-1	TGTGCCAGCTCACCGGACGGTTTCTCCTACAATGAGCAGTTCTTC	CASSPDGFSYNEQFF
TRBV6-5	TRBD2	NA	TRBJ2-7	TGTGCCAGCAGTGTTAGCGGGAGGACCACCGAGCAGTACTTC	CASSVSGRTTEQYF
TRBV6-5	NA	NA	TRBJ2-3	TGTGCCAGCAGAAGACAGGAGAGAAACACAGATACGCAGTATTTT	CASRRQERNTDTQYF
TRBV7-9	NA	NA	TRBJ2-1	TGTGCCAGCAGCTTTAACACCTACAATGAGCAGTTCTTC	CASSFNTYNEQFF